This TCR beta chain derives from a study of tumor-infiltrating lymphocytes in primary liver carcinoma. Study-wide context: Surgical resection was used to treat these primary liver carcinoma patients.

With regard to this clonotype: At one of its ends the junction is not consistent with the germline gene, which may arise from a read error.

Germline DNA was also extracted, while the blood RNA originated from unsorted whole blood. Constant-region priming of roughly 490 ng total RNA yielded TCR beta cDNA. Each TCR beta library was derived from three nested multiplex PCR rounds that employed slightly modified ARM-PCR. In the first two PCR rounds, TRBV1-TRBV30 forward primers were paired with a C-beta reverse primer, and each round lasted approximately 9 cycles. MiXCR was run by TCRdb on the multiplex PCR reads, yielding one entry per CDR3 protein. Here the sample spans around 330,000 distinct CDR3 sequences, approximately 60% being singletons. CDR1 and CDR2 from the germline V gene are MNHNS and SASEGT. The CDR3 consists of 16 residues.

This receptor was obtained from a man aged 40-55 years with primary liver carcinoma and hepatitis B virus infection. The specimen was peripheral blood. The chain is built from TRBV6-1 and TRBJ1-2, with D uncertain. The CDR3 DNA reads TGTACCAGCAGTTCCCCCGGGAGCCTAGCCTCCTATGGCTACACCTTC. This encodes CTSSSPGSLASYGYTF.